This T cell receptor (beta chain) was identified during a study of blood T cell repertoires in COVID-19. Across the study: In each case, the material was cDNA or gDNA derived from T cells, B-cell-depleted T cells, or PBMCs.

Study members were between about 18 and 95 years old and lived in 25 or so US regions. Original handling: Reference gene primer amplification in the assay estimated nucleated cell counts. The data were produced by immunoSEQ multiplex PCR, yet TCRdb's version contains in-frame clones alone and is incomplete. V and J calls and clone size are as listed in that table; D and trimming were resolved from the DNA. The sample yields around 200,000 clones, 75% to 90% seen once. The CDR3 sequence is 15 residues long. Trimming removed 1 base at V and 5 bases at J, with 14 bases between. Germline V gene sequence: CDR1 SNHLY, CDR2 FYNNEI.

Sequencing used PBMCs or T cells enriched from blood (not recorded which). This rearrangement joins TRBV2 to TRBJ1-2; D remains ambiguous. The sequence was obtained from a young woman who had been exposed to COVID-19. The CDR3 sequence: CASSEEVSTRYGYTF. Written as DNA, the CDR3 is TGTGCCAGCAGTGAAGAGGTCTCGACGCGGTATGGCTACACCTTC.